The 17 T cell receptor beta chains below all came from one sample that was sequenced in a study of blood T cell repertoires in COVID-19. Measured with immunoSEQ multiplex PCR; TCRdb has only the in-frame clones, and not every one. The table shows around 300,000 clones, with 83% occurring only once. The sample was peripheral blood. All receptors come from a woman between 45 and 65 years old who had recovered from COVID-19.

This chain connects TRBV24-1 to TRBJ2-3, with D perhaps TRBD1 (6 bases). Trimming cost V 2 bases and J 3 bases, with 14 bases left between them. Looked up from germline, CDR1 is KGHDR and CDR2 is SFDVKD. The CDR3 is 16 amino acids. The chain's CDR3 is CATSDYGRGQTDTQYF. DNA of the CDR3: TGTGCCACCAGTGATTACGGCAGGGGACAAACAGATACGCAGTATTTT.

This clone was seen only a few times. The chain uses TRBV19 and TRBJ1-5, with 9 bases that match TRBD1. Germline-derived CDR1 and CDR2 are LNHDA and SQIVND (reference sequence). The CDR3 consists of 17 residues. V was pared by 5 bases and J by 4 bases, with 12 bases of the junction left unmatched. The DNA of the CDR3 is TGTGCCAGTAGTGGATTCGGACAGGGGCAGGGGAATCAGCCCCAGCATTTT. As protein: CASSGFGQGQGNQPQHF.

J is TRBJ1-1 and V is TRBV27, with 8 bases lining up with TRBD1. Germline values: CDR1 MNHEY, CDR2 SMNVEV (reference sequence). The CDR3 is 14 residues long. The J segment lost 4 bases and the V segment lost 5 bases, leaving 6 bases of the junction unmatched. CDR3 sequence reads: CASSDQTGGTEAFF. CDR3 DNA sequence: TGTGCCAGCAGTGACCAAACAGGGGGCACTGAAGCTTTCTTT.

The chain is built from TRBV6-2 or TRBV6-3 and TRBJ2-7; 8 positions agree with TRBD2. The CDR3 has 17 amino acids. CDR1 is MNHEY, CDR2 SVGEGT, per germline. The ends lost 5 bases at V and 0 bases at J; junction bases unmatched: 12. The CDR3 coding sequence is TGTGCCAGCAGTACCCCGGGACTAGAGGATGCCTCCTACGAGCAGTACTTC. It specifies CASSTPGLEDASYEQYF.

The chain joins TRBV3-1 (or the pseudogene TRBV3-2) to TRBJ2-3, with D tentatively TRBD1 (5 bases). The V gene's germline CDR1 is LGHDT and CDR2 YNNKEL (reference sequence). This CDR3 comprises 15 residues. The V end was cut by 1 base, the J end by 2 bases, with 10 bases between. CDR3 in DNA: TGTGCCAGCAGCCAAGCGGAAGGGGACACAGATACGCAGTATTTT. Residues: CASSQAEGDTDTQYF.

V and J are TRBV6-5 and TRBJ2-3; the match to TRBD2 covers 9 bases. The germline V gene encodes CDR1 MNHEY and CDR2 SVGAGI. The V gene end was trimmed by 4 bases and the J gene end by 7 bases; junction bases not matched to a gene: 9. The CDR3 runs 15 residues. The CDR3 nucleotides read TGTGCCAGCAGTTCCCTCGCGGGGGGGCGAAATACGCAGTATTTT. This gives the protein CASSSLAGGRNTQYF.

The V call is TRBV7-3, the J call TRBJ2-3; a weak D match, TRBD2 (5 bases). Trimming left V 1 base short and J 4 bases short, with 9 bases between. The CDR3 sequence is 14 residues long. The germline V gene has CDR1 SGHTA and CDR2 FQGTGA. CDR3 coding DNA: TGTGCCAGCAGCTTAAATGCGGGCTCAGATACGCAGTATTTT. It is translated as CASSLNAGSDTQYF.

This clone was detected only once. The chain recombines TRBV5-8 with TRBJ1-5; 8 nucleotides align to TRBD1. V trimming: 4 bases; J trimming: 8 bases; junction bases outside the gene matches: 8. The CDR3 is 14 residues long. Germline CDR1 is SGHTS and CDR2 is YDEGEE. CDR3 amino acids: CASSGTGGRKPQHF. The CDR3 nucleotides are TGTGCCAGCAGCGGCACAGGGGGTAGAAAGCCCCAGCATTTT.

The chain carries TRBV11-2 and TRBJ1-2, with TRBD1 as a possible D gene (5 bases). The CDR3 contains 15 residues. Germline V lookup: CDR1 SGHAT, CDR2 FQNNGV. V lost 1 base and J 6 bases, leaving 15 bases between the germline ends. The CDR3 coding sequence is TGTGCCAGCAGCTTAGGGGGCCCAGGGTTAGATGGCTACACCTTC. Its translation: CASSLGGPGLDGYTF.

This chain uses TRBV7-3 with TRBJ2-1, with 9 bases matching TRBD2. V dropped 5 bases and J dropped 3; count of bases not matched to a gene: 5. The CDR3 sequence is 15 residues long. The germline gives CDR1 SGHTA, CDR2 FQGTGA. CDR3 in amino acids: CASSMTSGSYNEQFF. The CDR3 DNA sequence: TGTGCCAGCAGCATGACTAGCGGAAGCTACAATGAGCAGTTCTTC.

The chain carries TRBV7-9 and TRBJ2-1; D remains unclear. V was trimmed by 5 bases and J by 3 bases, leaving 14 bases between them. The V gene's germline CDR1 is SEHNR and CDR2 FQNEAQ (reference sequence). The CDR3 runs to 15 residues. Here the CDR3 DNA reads TGTGCCAGCAGCCTCGTCGGAGTGGACTACAATGAGCAGTTCTTC. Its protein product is CASSLVGVDYNEQFF. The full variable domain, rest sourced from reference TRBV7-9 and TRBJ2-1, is DTGVSQNPRHKITKRGQNVTFRCDPISEHNRLYWYRQTLGQGPEFLTYFQNEAQLEKSRLLSDRFSAERPKGSFSTLEIQRTEQGDSAMYLCASSLVGVDYNEQFFGPGTRLTVL.

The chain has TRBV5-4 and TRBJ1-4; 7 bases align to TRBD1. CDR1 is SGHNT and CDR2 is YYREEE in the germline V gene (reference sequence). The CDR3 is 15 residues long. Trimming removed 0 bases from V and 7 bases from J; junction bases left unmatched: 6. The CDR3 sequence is CASSLATGQVEKLFF. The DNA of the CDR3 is TGTGCCAGCAGCTTGGCCACTGGACAGGTTGAAAAACTGTTTTTT.

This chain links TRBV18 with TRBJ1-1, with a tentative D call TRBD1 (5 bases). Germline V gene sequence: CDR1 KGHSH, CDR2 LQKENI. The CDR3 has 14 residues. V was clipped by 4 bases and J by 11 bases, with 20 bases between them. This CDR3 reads CASSQTPLGEEAFF. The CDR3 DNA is TGTGCCAGCTCACAAACACCGTTGGGGGAGGAGGCTTTCTTT. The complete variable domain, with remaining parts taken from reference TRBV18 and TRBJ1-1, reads NAGVMQNPRHLVRRRGQEARLRCSPMKGHSHVYWYRQLPEEGLKFMVYLQKENIIDESGMPKERFSAEFPKEGPSILRIQQVVRGDSAAYFCASSQTPLGEEAFFGQGTRLTVV.

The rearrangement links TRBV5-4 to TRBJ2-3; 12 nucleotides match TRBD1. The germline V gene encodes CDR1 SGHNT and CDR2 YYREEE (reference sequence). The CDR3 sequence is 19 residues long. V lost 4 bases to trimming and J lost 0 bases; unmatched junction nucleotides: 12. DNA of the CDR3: TGTGCCAGCAGCCGTCCGGCGGGACAGGGGGCGTTTAGCACAGATACGCAGTATTTT. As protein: CASSRPAGQGAFSTDTQYF.

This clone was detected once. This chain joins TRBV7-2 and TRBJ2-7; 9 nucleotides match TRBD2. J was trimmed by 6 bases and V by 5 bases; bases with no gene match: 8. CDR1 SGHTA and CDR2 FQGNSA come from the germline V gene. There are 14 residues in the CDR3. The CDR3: CASSPGLAGLEQYF. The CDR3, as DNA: TGTGCCAGCAGCCCCGGGCTAGCGGGACTCGAGCAGTACTTC. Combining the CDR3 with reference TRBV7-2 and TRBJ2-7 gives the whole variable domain GAGVSQSPSNKVTEKGKDVELRCDPISGHTALYWYRQSLGQGLEFLIYFQGNSAPDKSGLPSDRFSAERTGGSVSTLTIQRTQQEDSAVYLCASSPGLAGLEQYFGPGTRLTVT.

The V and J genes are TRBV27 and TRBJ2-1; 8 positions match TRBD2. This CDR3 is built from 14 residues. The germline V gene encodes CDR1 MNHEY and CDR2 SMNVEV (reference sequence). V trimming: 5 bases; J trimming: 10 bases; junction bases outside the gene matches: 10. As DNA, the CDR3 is TGTGCCAGCAGTAGCGGGGGAGGGGGGACGGAGCAGTTCTTC. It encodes CASSSGGGGTEQFF.

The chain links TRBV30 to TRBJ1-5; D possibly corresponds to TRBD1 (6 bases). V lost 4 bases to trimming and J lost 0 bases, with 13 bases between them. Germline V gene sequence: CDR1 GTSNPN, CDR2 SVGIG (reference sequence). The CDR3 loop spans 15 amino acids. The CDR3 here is CAWTVGGGSNQPQHF. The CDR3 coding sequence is TGTGCCTGGACTGTAGGGGGTGGTAGCAATCAGCCCCAGCATTTT.